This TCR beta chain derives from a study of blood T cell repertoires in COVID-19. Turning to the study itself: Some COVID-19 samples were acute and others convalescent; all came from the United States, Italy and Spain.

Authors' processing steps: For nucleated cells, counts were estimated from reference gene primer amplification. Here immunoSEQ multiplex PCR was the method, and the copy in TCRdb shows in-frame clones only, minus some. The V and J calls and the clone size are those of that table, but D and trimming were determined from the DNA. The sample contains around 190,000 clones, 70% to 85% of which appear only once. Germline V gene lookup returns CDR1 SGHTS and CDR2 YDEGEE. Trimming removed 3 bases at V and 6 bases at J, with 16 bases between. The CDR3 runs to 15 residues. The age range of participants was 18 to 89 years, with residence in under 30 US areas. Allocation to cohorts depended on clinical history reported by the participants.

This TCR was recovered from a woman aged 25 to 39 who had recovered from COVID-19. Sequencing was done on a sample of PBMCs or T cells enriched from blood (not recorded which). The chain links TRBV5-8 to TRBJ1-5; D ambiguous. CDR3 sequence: CASSSLDGFSQPQHF. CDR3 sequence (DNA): TGTGCCAGCAGCTCCCTCGACGGGTTTAGTCAGCCCCAGCATTTT.